This entry concerns a single T cell receptor (beta chain). Its antigen is still unknown. No quality values exist for individual bases; no much larger clone is one base distant. Trimming costs V 2 bases and J 4 bases, and their ends lie 13 bases apart. The CDR3 runs 15 residues from the cysteine to the phenylalanine. Only the CDR3 DNA is retained, 45 bases long and in frame from the first base. According to the germline V gene, CDR1 reads SNHLY and CDR2 reads FYNNEI. The donors were included in the validation cohort of 90 to 150 subjects, a group kept apart from the approximately 650-subject first cohort. The sample originates from a study of cytomegalovirus exposure and HLA in healthy donors (dated by TCRdb to the late 2010s). In the study overall: The 670 or so repertoires of the first cohort and the roughly 120 validation repertoires were produced on the same platform, according to a later analysis. The study aimed to test whether signatures of past pathogen exposure could be identified by cataloging public T cell receptors. Along with the roughly 710-subject first cohort, a separate validation cohort of about 110 different subjects was used. The study combined high-throughput TCR immunosequencing, statistical association of individual TCRs with disease status, and machine learning to predict cytomegalovirus infection status. Overall results and qualifications from the work: In vitro tests confirmed that three of the cytomegalovirus-associated TCR beta chains recognize cytomegalovirus antigens. Subsequent analysis determined that TCRs grouped into clusters in the first cohort also showed a tendency toward co-occurrence across the roughly 120 validation repertoires, and about 93% of cluster scores exceeded 0. A total of 164 TCR beta chains were listed by the study as associated with cytomegalovirus. According to the authors, the approach could potentially be generalized to other disease states and immunological phenotypes. The classifier was reported to diagnose cytomegalovirus status with high specificity and sensitivity in both the original cohort and the validation cohort. Across donors, most TCR sequences were observed very rarely, whereas some public TCRs were present in many individuals. A later analysis lacked HLA typing for the validation cohort, so it scored co-occurrence in that cohort across all 120 repertoires.

To prepare the library, the immunoSEQ multiplex PCR assay was applied. The authors' analysis ran thus. A statistical classification framework was developed to diagnose cytomegalovirus status using the catalog of TCR beta chain sequences. TCRdb took this table from immuneACCESS and kept in-frame rearrangements with V and J called. Such tables lack part of the clones; where checked against another copy, unresolved V genes explain under half of the gap, and the rest is unexplained. V and J calls and clone size are those listed in that table; D and trimming were worked out from the DNA. The sample profile shows about 73,000 clones; around nine tenths of them were found once. 3% to 4% of the sample rests with the top ten.

The sample comprised PBMCs. The rearrangement joined TRBV2 to TRBJ2-3; the D gene is possibly TRBD2, with 6 bases matching. The TCR sequence derives from a young woman in good health and CMV-seropositive. Read as DNA, the sequence is TGTGCCAGCAGTGAACCGGGACTCGCGCCAGATACGCAGTATTTT. The resulting protein is CASSEPGLAPDTQYF.